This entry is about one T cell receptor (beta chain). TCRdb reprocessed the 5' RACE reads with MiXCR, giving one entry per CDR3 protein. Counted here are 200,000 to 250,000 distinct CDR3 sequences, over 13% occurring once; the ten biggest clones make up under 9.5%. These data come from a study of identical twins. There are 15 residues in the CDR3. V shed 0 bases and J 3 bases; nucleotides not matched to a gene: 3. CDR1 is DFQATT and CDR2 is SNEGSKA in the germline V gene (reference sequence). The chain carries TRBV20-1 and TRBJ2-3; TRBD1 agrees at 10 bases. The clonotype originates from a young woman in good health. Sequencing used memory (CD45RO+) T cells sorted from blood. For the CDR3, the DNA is TGCAGTGCTAGAGACTGGGGACAGGGGACAGATACGCAGTATTTT. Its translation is CSARDWGQGTDTQYF.